This entry lists 20 T cell receptor beta chains sequenced from one sample in a study of blood T cell repertoires in COVID-19. Data came from immunoSEQ multiplex PCR; TCRdb stores just in-frame clones and leaves some out. Of roughly 200,000 clones listed, about 75% were seen once; the top ten hold roughly 8.7%. What was sequenced was peripheral blood. These receptors all come from a woman aged 50 to 60 with active or convalescent COVID-19.

This chain connects TRBV29-1 to TRBJ1-1; tentatively, D is TRBD1 (5 bases). The germline CDR1 and CDR2 sequences are SQVTM and ANQGSEA. There are 13 residues in the CDR3. Trimming pared 4 bases from V and 0 bases from J, leaving 9 bases between. CDR3 amino acids: CSVGVGLNTEAFF. The CDR3 bases are TGCAGCGTTGGGGTGGGGCTGAACACTGAAGCTTTCTTT.

In this sample, this clone turned up many times. The same CDR3 also results from other DNA sequences found in this sample. This chain joins TRBV18 and TRBJ1-6; no reliable D call. The CDR3 is 13 amino acids. Looked up from germline, CDR1 is KGHSH and CDR2 is LQKENI. The V end lost 6 bases, the J end lost 10 bases, and 13 bases lay between the germline ends. The CDR3 reads CASSPEEGSPLHF. For the CDR3, the DNA is TGTGCCAGCTCCCCCGAGGAAGGATCACCCCTCCACTTT.

This chain uses TRBV7-2 with TRBJ2-2; D unresolved. Per germline, CDR1 SGHTA and CDR2 FQGNSA. Trimming took off 5 bases at V and 2 bases at J, with 12 bases between the two ends. The CDR3 contains 15 residues. The CDR3 DNA reads TGTGCCAGCAGCCCCCGCGGCCTTAACACCGGGGAGCTGTTTTTT. This codes for CASSPRGLNTGELFF.

This sequence joins TRBV2 and TRBJ2-1, with TRBD1 matching over 9 bases. The CDR3 is 14 amino acids. Losses at the gene ends were 4 bases for V and 8 bases for J; bases not matched to a gene: 6. Germline V gene lookup returns CDR1 SNHLY and CDR2 FYNNEI. In DNA, the CDR3 is TGTGCCAGCAGTGGAAGGACAGGGGACGATGAGCAGTTCTTC. This gives the protein CASSGRTGDDEQFF.

This chain joins TRBV6-6 and TRBJ1-2, with D uncertain. In germline, CDR1 is MNHNY, CDR2 SVGAGI (reference sequence). V lost 4 bases to trimming and J lost 8 bases, with 11 bases between them. The CDR3 is made up of 12 amino acids. The CDR3 is CASSSATGGYTF. As DNA, the CDR3 is TGTGCCAGCAGTTCCGCGACCGGGGGCTACACCTTC.

The genes are TRBV18 and TRBJ2-3; weak D call: TRBD2 (6 bases). The CDR3 sequence is 15 residues long. The germline V gene has CDR1 KGHSH and CDR2 LQKENI. V was clipped by 4 bases and J by 0 bases, with 11 bases between them. The CDR3 nucleotides are TGTGCCAGCTCACAATTAGCGGCTAGCACAGATACGCAGTATTTT. Its protein is CASSQLAASTDTQYF.

The chain employs TRBV7-9 and TRBJ1-1; TRBD1 matches at 7 bases. This CDR3 is 15 amino acids long. In germline, CDR1 is SEHNR, CDR2 FQNEAQ (reference sequence). The trim removed 1 base at V and 1 base at J, leaving 3 bases unmatched. The chain's CDR3 is CASSLGHRGNTEAFF. In DNA form, the CDR3 reads TGTGCCAGCAGCTTAGGACACAGGGGGAACACTGAAGCTTTCTTT.

The chain is built from TRBV5-6 and TRBJ1-1; TRBD1 might be the D (6 bases). Trimming removed 4 bases from V and 1 base from J, with 11 bases in between. Germline CDR1 reads SGHDT; CDR2 reads YYEEEE. CDR3 length equals 14 residues. CDR3 nucleotide sequence: TGTGCCAGCAGCCCGACAGGTGGGAACACTGAAGCTTTCTTT. Translation: CASSPTGGNTEAFF.

This chain uses TRBV7-9 with TRBJ1-1; D might be TRBD1 (6 bases). The germline V gene has CDR1 SEHNR and CDR2 FQNEAQ (reference sequence). V was cut by 4 bases and J by 3 bases, with 9 bases left in between. CDR3 length equals 13 residues. CDR3 loop: CASSSAGDTEAFF. Written as DNA, the CDR3 is TGTGCCAGCAGCTCTGCAGGGGACACTGAAGCTTTCTTT.

The gene calls are TRBV7-9 and TRBJ2-3; a possible D gene is TRBD1 (6 bases). The CDR3 has 14 residues. Germline V gives CDR1 SEHNR, CDR2 FQNEAQ (reference sequence). The V and J ends lost 5 bases and 2 bases respectively, with 11 bases between them. In DNA, the CDR3 is TGTGCCAGCAGCCCCCAGGGGCTCACAGATACGCAGTATTTT. It encodes CASSPQGLTDTQYF.

The chain recombines TRBV27 with TRBJ2-6, with D possibly TRBD1 on 6 matching bases. This CDR3 spans 18 amino acids. The germline V gene encodes CDR1 MNHEY and CDR2 SMNVEV (reference sequence). V was trimmed by 3 bases and J by 2 bases, leaving 17 bases between them. The CDR3 nucleotides are TGTGCCAGCAGTTTGAGCGCGGTCGCAGGGGCTGGGGCCAACGTCCTGACTTTC. Amino acid sequence: CASSLSAVAGAGANVLTF.

The V gene is TRBV7-9, the J gene TRBJ2-3; TRBD1 is a possible D gene (5 bases). The CDR3 is 14 amino acids. CDR1 is SEHNR and CDR2 is FQNEAQ in the germline V gene (reference sequence). The V end was cut by 3 bases, the J end by 3 bases, with 10 bases between. This chain's CDR3 is CASSFGQGTDTQYF. The CDR3 DNA follows: TGTGCCAGCAGCTTTGGGCAGGGAACAGATACGCAGTATTTT.

This sequence joins TRBV27 and TRBJ2-2; D not resolved. The CDR3 length is 15 residues. V was shortened by 5 bases and J by 0 bases, with 10 bases between the two germline ends. The germline V gene has CDR1 MNHEY and CDR2 SMNVEV (reference sequence). CDR3 region: CASSTLLANTGELFF. The CDR3 DNA follows: TGTGCCAGCAGTACCCTCTTAGCGAACACCGGGGAGCTGTTTTTT.

A few counts support this clone. The gene calls are TRBV6-5 and TRBJ2-2; 7 nucleotides line up with TRBD2. The V segment lost 7 bases and the J segment 3 bases; nucleotides outside the gene matches: 5. This CDR3 is 14 amino acids long. Looked up from germline, CDR1 is MNHEY and CDR2 is SVGAGI. The DNA for the CDR3 is TGTGCCAGCAAGGCCCTAGCGGACACCGGGGAGCTGTTTTTT. It translates to CASKALADTGELFF.

The chain couples TRBV21-1 to TRBJ1-5. TRBV21-1 is reported as a pseudogene. CDR3 length equals 16 residues. CDR3 DNA sequence: TGTGCCAGCAGCAAAGTGGGGAGGGGACTCTATCAGCCCCAGCATTTT. Its translation is CASSKVGRGLYQPQHF.

The chain combines TRBV19 with TRBJ1-2, with 8 nucleotides matching TRBD1. V trimming: 3 bases; J trimming: 3 bases; junction bases outside the gene matches: 3. Germline V lookup: CDR1 LNHDA, CDR2 SQIVND (reference sequence). The CDR3 length is 14 residues. DNA of the CDR3: TGTGCCAGTAGTATCCGGACAGGGCACTATGGCTACACCTTC. Amino acid sequence: CASSIRTGHYGYTF.

The rearrangement uses TRBV25-1 and TRBJ2-4, with D hard to call. Germline loops: CDR1 MGHDK, CDR2 SYGVNS. V lost 0 bases to trimming and J lost 9 bases, with 12 bases between them. The CDR3 has 14 amino acids. DNA of the CDR3: TGTGCCAGCAGTGAATATGGAACAGTGGGCATTCAGTACTTC. Protein: CASSEYGTVGIQYF. The variable domain in full, completed from reference TRBV25-1 and TRBJ2-4, reads EADIYQTPRYLVIGTGKKITLECSQTMGHDKMYWYQQDPGMELHLIHYSYGVNSTEKGDLSSESTVSRIRTEHFPLTLESARPSHTSQYLCASSEYGTVGIQYFGAGTRLSVL.

The rearrangement joins TRBV7-2 to TRBJ1-6; 8 nucleotides agree with TRBD1. Germline CDR1 and CDR2: SGHTA and FQGNSA. The CDR3 length is 15 residues. V gave up 1 base and J gave up 8 bases; unmatched junction bases: 4. The DNA for the CDR3 is TGTGCCAGCAGCTTAGGGACAGGGAATCATTCACCCCTCCACTTT. It yields the protein CASSLGTGNHSPLHF.

The CDR3 region has the DNA TGTGCCAGCAGCTTATACGGGATTCAGAACACTGAAGCTTTCTTT. Translation: CASSLYGIQNTEAFF. The rearrangement joins TRBV7-2 to TRBJ1-1; no clear D gene. The germline gives CDR1 SGHTA, CDR2 FQGNSA. CDR3 length: 15 amino acids. The V and J ends lost 2 bases and 1 base respectively, with 11 bases between them.

This chain joins TRBV5-1 and TRBJ2-1; 9 bases align to TRBD2. The germline V gene has CDR1 SGHRS and CDR2 YFSETQ. This CDR3 has 17 residues. V was pared by 3 bases and J by 6 bases, with 13 bases of the junction left unmatched. CDR3 bases: TGCGCCAGCAGCTCCCAGGTAGGCGGGGGGGCTACCAATGAGCAGTTCTTC. Translation: CASSSQVGGGATNEQFF.